The 5 T cell receptor beta chains below were found in one sample sequenced in a study of blood T cells in healthy people across ages. It was with a sample-barcoded 5' primer and a J-beta primer mix that a second PCR of roughly 7 to 12 cycles was run. TCRdb re-called the 5' RACE reads with MiXCR, one entry per CDR3 protein. The sample comprises approximately 800,000 distinct CDR3 sequences, roughly 50% of which are singletons, and approximately 20% rests with the top ten. Sample: blood. The receptors come from a man aged 25-40 years in good health.

The chain recombines TRBV15 with TRBJ2-5; TRBD2 is a possible D gene (6 bases). The CDR3 loop spans 18 amino acids. V was shortened by 5 bases and J by 5 bases, with 27 bases between the two germline ends. Germline V gene data show CDR1 as LNHNV and CDR2 as YYDKDF (reference sequence). The CDR3 reads CATSRDSHSEYGRETQYF. DNA for the CDR3: TGTGCCACCAGCCGGGACTCGCATTCCGAATACGGGCGGGAGACCCAGTACTTC.

The sample holds a few counts of this clonotype. The chain uses TRBV7-8 and TRBJ2-7, with 10 bases identical to TRBD1. Unmatched junction bases numbered 12, after V lost 4 bases and J lost 6 bases. The germline gives CDR1 SGHVS, CDR2 FQNEAQ. The CDR3 has 16 residues. The CDR3 nucleotides are TGTGCCAGCAGCTCGATAAGGGGACAGGGGTCCGTCGAGCAGTACTTC. Its translation is CASSSIRGQGSVEQYF.

This clonotype has a handful of counts. The chain uses TRBV6-6 and TRBJ2-7; the D gene is possibly TRBD1 (5 bases). Germline CDR1 reads MNHNY; CDR2 reads SVGAGI (reference sequence). The CDR3 spans 13 residues. The germline V and J ends were trimmed by 5 bases and 3 bases, with 11 bases remaining between them. The CDR3: CASSQQEIYEQYF. In DNA form, the CDR3 reads TGTGCCAGCAGTCAACAGGAGATCTACGAGCAGTACTTC.

J is TRBJ2-3 and V is TRBV2, with D unresolved. V was shortened by 6 bases and J by 14 bases, with 18 bases between the two germline ends. CDR3 length: 12 amino acids. Germline V gives CDR1 SNHLY, CDR2 FYNNEI. CDR3 nucleotides: TGTGCCAGCAGGGACGACTGGCCGCTGTGGTATTTT. This gives the protein CASRDDWPLWYF.

This clonotype appeared a few times. The J gene is TRBJ2-7, the V gene TRBV7-2, with D possibly matching TRBD2 (5 bases). Per the germline V gene, CDR1 is SGHTA and CDR2 is FQGNSA. This CDR3 spans 15 amino acids. V was pared by 1 base and J by 5 bases, with 15 bases between. In DNA, the CDR3 is TGTGCCAGCAGCTTAGTAGTTGGGAGCCCCCACGAGCAGTACTTC. Translation gives CASSLVVGSPHEQYF.